The 6 T cell receptor beta chains listed next were all sequenced from one sample in a study of T-cell memory formation after mild COVID-19. MiXCR, applied by TCRdb to the 5' RACE reads, yields one record per CDR3 protein. The sample lists approximately 390,000 distinct CDR3 sequences; approximately 15% were seen once. Sequencing was performed on PBMCs or a T cell subset sorted from them (not recorded which). Source of these receptors: a man between 18 and 35 years old who had mild COVID-19 (a few samples of this study predate the infection). Cell type and time point are not known.

The sample holds a few counts of this clonotype. V is TRBV5-1 and J is TRBJ2-7; D unclear. With 1 base removed from V and 0 bases from J, the gap between germline ends came to 8 bases. CDR3 length: 14 residues. Germline-derived CDR1 and CDR2 are SGHRS and YFSETQ. The CDR3 reads CASSLSLRSYEQYF. The DNA for the CDR3 is TGCGCCAGCAGCTTGTCGCTCCGCTCCTACGAGCAGTACTTC.

The V call is TRBV24-1, the J call TRBJ2-1, with D possibly being TRBD1 (5 bases). CDR1 KGHDR and CDR2 SFDVKD come from the germline V gene. Between the trimmed V and J ends, which lost 0 bases and 5 bases, there was a span of 13 bases. The CDR3 contains 16 residues. The CDR3 DNA reads TGTGCCACCAGTGATTTGGGGCAGGGTTGGGACAATGAGCAGTTCTTC. Translated, it gives CATSDLGQGWDNEQFF.

This clonotype was found many times. This sequence joins TRBV12-3 or TRBV12-4 and TRBJ2-5, with 11 bases lining up with TRBD2. V lost 5 bases and J lost 2; bases outside the gene matches: 16. The CDR3 runs to 19 residues. CDR3 sequence reads: CASSRPTDLAGGSQETQYF. The CDR3 bases are TGTGCCAGCAGTCGACCAACCGATCTAGCGGGGGGTAGTCAAGAGACCCAGTACTTC.

This clonotype was observed a handful of times. The chain uses TRBV7-9 and TRBJ1-1; 9 bases map to TRBD1. Germline V gene lookup returns CDR1 SEHNR and CDR2 FQNEAQ (reference sequence). Trimming cost V 6 bases and J 5 bases; bases outside gene matches: 7. The CDR3 totals 14 residues. The CDR3: CASRSTGGVTEAFF. The DNA for the CDR3 is TGTGCCAGCAGGTCTACAGGGGGCGTGACTGAAGCTTTCTTT. Full variable domain (missing parts from reference TRBV7-9 and TRBJ1-1): DTGVSQNPRHKITKRGQNVTFRCDPISEHNRLYWYRQTLGQGPEFLTYFQNEAQLEKSRLLSDRFSAERPKGSFSTLEIQRTEQGDSAMYLCASRSTGGVTEAFFGQGTRLTVV.

The chain is built from TRBV20-1 and TRBJ1-3; TRBD1 might be the D (6 bases). Trimming stripped 2 bases from V and 3 bases from J, with 11 bases between. Germline values: CDR1 DFQATT, CDR2 SNEGSKA (reference sequence). The CDR3 length is 14 residues. The CDR3 DNA follows: TGCAGTGCTAGAAGAGGGGGGATTGGAAACACCATATATTTT. Its protein product is CSARRGGIGNTIYF.

The V call is TRBV5-1, the J call TRBJ2-3; D is uncertain. The CDR3 sequence is 13 residues long. Deletions cut 2 bases from V and 2 bases from J, with 6 bases between. Germline V gives CDR1 SGHRS, CDR2 YFSETQ. CDR3 bases: TGCGCCAGCAGCTTTACTGCCACAGATACGCAGTATTTT. This gives the protein CASSFTATDTQYF.